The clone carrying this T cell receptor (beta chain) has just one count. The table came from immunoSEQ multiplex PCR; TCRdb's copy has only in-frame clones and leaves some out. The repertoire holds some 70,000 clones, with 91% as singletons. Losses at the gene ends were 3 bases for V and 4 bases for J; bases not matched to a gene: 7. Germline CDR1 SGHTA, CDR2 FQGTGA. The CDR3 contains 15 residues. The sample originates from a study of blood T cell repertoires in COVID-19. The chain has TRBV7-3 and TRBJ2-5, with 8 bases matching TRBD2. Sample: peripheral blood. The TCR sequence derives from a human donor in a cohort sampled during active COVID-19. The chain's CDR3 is CASSFTSGPRETQYF. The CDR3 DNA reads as TGTGCCAGCAGCTTTACTAGCGGCCCCCGAGAGACCCAGTACTTC. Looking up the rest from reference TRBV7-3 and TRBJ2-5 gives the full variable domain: GAGVSQTPSNKVTEKGKYVELRCDPISGHTALYWYRQSLGQGPEFLIYFQGTGAADDSGLPNDRFFAVRPEGSVSTLKIQRTERGDSAVYLCASSFTSGPRETQYFGPGTRLLVL.